This TCR beta chain was sequenced for a study of blood T cell repertoires in COVID-19. Profiled with immunoSEQ multiplex PCR; TCRdb holds only in-frame clones, not every one. The sample holds some 270,000 clones, 86% seen once. From germline, CDR1 is GTSNPN and CDR2 SVGIG (reference sequence). Unmatched junction bases numbered 14, after V lost 2 bases and J lost 5 bases. This CDR3 has 17 residues. This chain connects TRBV30 to TRBJ2-2; 7 bases match TRBD1. The TCR originated in a man aged 40-49 years with active or convalescent COVID-19. Sequenced sample: peripheral blood. The CDR3 DNA reads TGTGCCTGGAGTTTAGGGACAGCTTGGCAGCTTACCGGGGAGCTGTTTTTT. Translating it yields CAWSLGTAWQLTGELFF.